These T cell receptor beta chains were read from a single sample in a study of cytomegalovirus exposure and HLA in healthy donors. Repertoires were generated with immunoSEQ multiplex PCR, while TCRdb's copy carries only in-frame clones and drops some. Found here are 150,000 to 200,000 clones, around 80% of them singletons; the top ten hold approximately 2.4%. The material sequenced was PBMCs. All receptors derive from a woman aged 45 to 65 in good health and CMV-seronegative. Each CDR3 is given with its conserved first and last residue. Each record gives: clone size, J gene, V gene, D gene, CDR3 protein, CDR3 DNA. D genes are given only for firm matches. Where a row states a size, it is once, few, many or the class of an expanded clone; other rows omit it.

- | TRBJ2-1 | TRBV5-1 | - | CASSPLGGRFNEQFF | TGCGCCAGCAGCCCCCTCGGGGGGCGCTTCAATGAGCAGTTCTTC
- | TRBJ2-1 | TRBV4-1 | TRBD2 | CASSQGTEWGGEQFF | TGCGCCAGCAGCCAAGGAACAGAATGGGGGGGTGAGCAGTTCTTC
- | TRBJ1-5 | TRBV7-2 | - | CAGSLVEVPNQPQHF | TGTGCCGGCAGCTTAGTAGAGGTCCCCAATCAGCCCCAGCATTTT
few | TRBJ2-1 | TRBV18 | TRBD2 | CASSPERGRHVNEQFF | TGTGCCAGCTCACCAGAGCGGGGTAGACATGTGAATGAGCAGTTCTTC
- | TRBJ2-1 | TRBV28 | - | CASTTWNEQFF | TGTGCCAGCACCACTTGGAATGAGCAGTTCTTC
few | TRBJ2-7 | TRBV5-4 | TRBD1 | CASSLPGQGAYEQYF | TGTGCCAGCAGCTTGCCGGGACAGGGGGCCTACGAGCAGTACTTC
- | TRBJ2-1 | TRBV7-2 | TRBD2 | CASSSPGTSGINEQFF | TGTGCCAGCAGCTCCCCCGGGACTAGCGGGATTAATGAGCAGTTCTTC
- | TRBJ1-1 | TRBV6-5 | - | CASNPVTGFAEAFF | TGTGCCAGCAACCCTGTAACAGGTTTCGCTGAAGCTTTCTTT
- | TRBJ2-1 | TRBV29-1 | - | CSVVTSSYNEQFF | TGCAGCGTTGTAACGAGCTCCTACAATGAGCAGTTCTTC
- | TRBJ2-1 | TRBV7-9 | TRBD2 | CASSPGLAGRAPYNEQFF | TGTGCCAGCAGCCCGGGACTAGCGGGCCGAGCCCCCTACAATGAGCAGTTCTTC
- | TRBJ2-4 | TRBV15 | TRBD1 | CATSPGPTGGGKNIQYF | TGTGCCACCAGCCCCGGGCCCACAGGGGGCGGCAAAAACATTCAGTACTTC
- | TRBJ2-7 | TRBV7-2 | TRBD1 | CASTAGGYEQYF | TGTGCCAGCACCGCAGGGGGCTACGAGCAGTACTTC
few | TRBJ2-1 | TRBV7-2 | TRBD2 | CASSFETSSYNEQFF | TGTGCCAGCAGCTTCGAGACTAGCAGCTACAATGAGCAGTTCTTC
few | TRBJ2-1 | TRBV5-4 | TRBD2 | CASSLAGRGANEQFF | TGTGCCAGCAGCCTAGCGGGGAGGGGCGCCAATGAGCAGTTCTTC
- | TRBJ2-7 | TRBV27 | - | CASSLARGSYEQYF | TGTGCCAGCAGTTTGGCCAGAGGGTCCTACGAGCAGTACTTC
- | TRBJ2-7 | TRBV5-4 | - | CASSLVSVHEQYF | TGTGCCAGCAGCTTGGTGTCCGTCCACGAGCAGTACTTC
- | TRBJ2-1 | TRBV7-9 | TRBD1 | CSSSLVGGASYNEQFF | TGTTCCAGCAGCTTAGTAGGGGGCGCCTCCTACAATGAGCAGTTCTTC
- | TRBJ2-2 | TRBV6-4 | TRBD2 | CASSDSGLAAGTGELFF | TGTGCCAGCAGTGACTCGGGACTAGCGGCAGGCACCGGGGAGCTGTTTTTT
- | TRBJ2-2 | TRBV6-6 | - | CASLPGIGELFF | TGTGCCAGCCTGCCAGGTATCGGGGAGCTGTTTTTT